The 28 T cell receptor beta chains below were found in one sample sequenced in a study of T cell responses to AZD1222 COVID-19 vaccine. The repertoire was sequenced with immunoSEQ multiplex PCR; TCRdb's copy has only in-frame clones and lacks some. The sample holds 150,000 to 200,000 clones, approximately 94% seen once. This specimen was peripheral blood, taken 28 days after the second AZD1222 dose. The receptors here all came from an adult who received the AZD1222 COVID-19 vaccine.

The chain joins TRBV19 to TRBJ1-5; D perhaps matches TRBD1 (6 bases). This CDR3 has 18 amino acids. V was cut by 1 base and J by 3 bases, with 19 bases left in between. CDR1 and CDR2 from the germline V gene are LNHDA and SQIVND (reference sequence). DNA for the CDR3: TGTGCCAGTAGTATAGGTGGCAGGGGAGTGGGTAACAATCAGCCCCAGCATTTT. It encodes CASSIGGRGVGNNQPQHF.

The rearrangement joins TRBV7-2 to TRBJ1-6, with TRBD1 identical over 7 bases. V lost 5 bases and J lost 0; bases outside the gene matches: 4. The length of the CDR3 is 16 residues. Germline V gene sequence: CDR1 SGHTA, CDR2 FQGNSA. The CDR3 here is CASSATGSSYNSPLHF. In nucleotides, the CDR3 is TGTGCCAGCAGCGCGACAGGGAGCTCCTATAATTCACCCCTCCACTTT.

This chain connects TRBV19 to TRBJ2-7; TRBD2 aligns across 11 bases. The length of the CDR3 is 17 residues. Germline V gene lookup returns CDR1 LNHDA and CDR2 SQIVND (reference sequence). V shed 6 bases, J shed 0 bases, and the junction held 10 bases outside the gene matches. CDR3 coding DNA: TGTGCCAGTAGCATGACGGGACTAGCGGTTAGCTCCTACGAGCAGTACTTC. This sequence encodes CASSMTGLAVSSYEQYF.

This rearrangement joins TRBV27 to TRBJ1-1; D unresolved. Trimming removed 6 bases from V and 12 bases from J, with 8 bases in between. The CDR3 loop spans 9 amino acids. CDR1 is MNHEY, CDR2 SMNVEV, per germline (reference sequence). The CDR3 here is CASSREPFF. The DNA for the CDR3 is TGTGCCAGCAGCCGGGAACCTTTCTTT.

This rearrangement joins TRBV7-2 to TRBJ2-2; D is perhaps TRBD2 (6 bases). The CDR3 consists of 17 residues. The V end lost 3 bases, the J end lost 0 bases, and 14 bases lay between the germline ends. Germline V gene sequence: CDR1 SGHTA, CDR2 FQGNSA. This chain's CDR3 is CASSFRGSGANTGELFF. CDR3 nucleotides: TGTGCCAGCAGCTTTAGGGGTTCGGGGGCGAACACCGGGGAGCTGTTTTTT.

This sequence joins TRBV10-3 and TRBJ1-2; D remains unclear. Deletions cut 3 bases from V and 6 bases from J, with 11 bases between. The germline V gene has CDR1 ENHRY and CDR2 SYGVKD. CDR3 length equals 13 residues. The CDR3 DNA sequence: TGTGCCATCAGTGATAGGGCATTCGATGGCTACACCTTC. It encodes CAISDRAFDGYTF.

The chain combines TRBV25-1 with TRBJ1-6; unclear D gene. V lost 4 bases to trimming and J lost 14 bases, with 27 bases between them. CDR3 size: 17 residues. CDR1 MGHDK and CDR2 SYGVNS come from the germline V gene. In nucleotides, the CDR3 is TGTGCCAGCAGTGGATTGGACGGAGTAGGACCTCTCGGTTCCCTCCACTTT. This translates into CASSGLDGVGPLGSLHF.

The chain employs TRBV15 and TRBJ2-7; the match to TRBD1 covers 7 bases. Germline loops: CDR1 LNHNV, CDR2 YYDKDF (reference sequence). V lost 0 bases to trimming and J lost 5 bases; unmatched junction nucleotides: 10. CDR3 length: 16 residues. CDR3 sequence (DNA): TGTGCCACCAGCAGAGATCTGGGGGACAGTTCTGACGAGCAGTACTTC. Translated, it gives CATSRDLGDSSDEQYF.

The V gene is TRBV19, the J gene TRBJ1-5, with a tentative D call TRBD1 (5 bases). This CDR3 has 14 residues. Germline loops: CDR1 LNHDA, CDR2 SQIVND (reference sequence). The V gene lost 5 bases and the J gene lost 5 bases, with 13 bases spanning the gap. The CDR3 protein is CASSQVQDHQPQHF. In DNA form, the CDR3 reads TGTGCCAGTAGTCAGGTACAGGACCATCAGCCCCAGCATTTT.

Here the CDR3 DNA reads TGTGCCTGGAGTGACCCCCGTGTGAGCAATCAGCCCCAGCATTTT. It encodes CAWSDPRVSNQPQHF. The rearrangement uses TRBV30 and TRBJ1-5; D is undetermined. V gave up 1 base and J gave up 1 base, with 11 bases separating them. Germline V gene data show CDR1 as GTSNPN and CDR2 as SVGIG (reference sequence). CDR3 size: 15 residues.

The genes are TRBV7-2 and TRBJ2-2, with D uncertain. The CDR3 spans 12 residues. Germline V gene data show CDR1 as SGHTA and CDR2 as FQGNSA. V was clipped by 6 bases and J by 3 bases, with 5 bases between them. The CDR3 nucleotides read TGTGCCAGCAGTTACGACACCGGGGAGCTGTTTTTT. Its translation is CASSYDTGELFF.

For this clone: Other DNA sequences in this specimen translate into the identical CDR3. The J gene is TRBJ1-1, the V gene TRBV19; 7 nucleotides match TRBD1. J was trimmed by 3 bases and V by 3 bases; bases with no gene match: 1. The germline V gene encodes CDR1 LNHDA and CDR2 SQIVND (reference sequence). The length of the CDR3 is 13 residues. The CDR3 region has the DNA TGTGCCAGTAGTATCGACAGGGACACTGAAGCTTTCTTT. Its translation: CASSIDRDTEAFF.

The chain employs TRBV7-9 and TRBJ2-1, with D hard to call. This CDR3 is 12 amino acids long. V lost 1 base and J 7 bases, leaving 5 bases between the germline ends. Germline V gives CDR1 SEHNR, CDR2 FQNEAQ (reference sequence). The CDR3 nucleotides read TGTGCCAGCAGCTTAGGTGTAAATGAGCAGTTCTTC. Its protein is CASSLGVNEQFF.

The chain uses TRBV29-1 and TRBJ2-3; 9 bases are shared with TRBD2. CDR1 and CDR2 from the germline V gene are SQVTM and ANQGSEA. Trimming took 3 bases from V and 2 from J; bases not matched to a gene: 3. CDR3 length equals 14 residues. CDR3 region: CSVDASGDTDTQYF. The CDR3 DNA reads TGCAGCGTTGACGCTAGCGGGGACACAGATACGCAGTATTTT.

This chain joins TRBV12-3 or TRBV12-4 and TRBJ1-1; D possibly corresponds to TRBD1 (5 bases). The CDR3 runs to 12 residues. V dropped 6 bases and J dropped 6 bases, with 11 bases sitting between them. The CDR3 DNA is TGTGCCAGCAGGCCACTGGGGGCTGAAGCTTTCTTT. Encoded protein: CASRPLGAEAFF.

The chain employs TRBV3-1 (or the pseudogene TRBV3-2) and TRBJ1-2; D gene uncertain. The CDR3 is 15 residues long. Germline CDR1 LGHDT, CDR2 YNNKEL (reference sequence). V shed 1 base and J shed 5 bases, with 14 bases lying between them. DNA for the CDR3: TGTGCCAGCAGCCAAGTTCTCAGCCTGGATTATGGCTACACCTTC. The encoded protein is CASSQVLSLDYGYTF.

This chain uses TRBV5-6 with TRBJ1-1; D may be TRBD1 (5 bases). Trimming pared 0 bases from V and 4 bases from J, leaving 10 bases between. CDR3 length equals 14 residues. CDR1 is SGHDT and CDR2 is YYEEEE in the germline V gene. The CDR3 here is CASSLGLGTTEAFF. CDR3 DNA sequence: TGTGCCAGCAGCTTGGGCCTGGGGACCACTGAAGCTTTCTTT. Full variable domain (remainder filled in from reference TRBV5-6 and TRBJ1-1): DAGVTQSPTHLIKTRGQQVTLRCSPKSGHDTVSWYQQALGQGPQFIFQYYEEEERQRGNFPDRFSGHQFPNYSSELNVNALLLGDSALYLCASSLGLGTTEAFFGQGTRLTVV.

The chain has TRBV12-3 or TRBV12-4 and TRBJ2-2; no clear D. This CDR3 has 13 residues. V lost 5 bases, J lost 3 bases, and 7 bases lay in between. The CDR3 DNA reads TGTGCCAGCAGTCCAGGCTACACCGGGGAGCTGTTTTTT. Its protein is CASSPGYTGELFF.

The V and J genes are TRBV28 and TRBJ1-2; unclear D gene. This CDR3 is 14 amino acids long. Between the trimmed V and J ends, which lost 7 bases and 4 bases, there was a span of 16 bases. Germline V gene sequence: CDR1 MDHEN, CDR2 SYDVKM. The CDR3 protein is CASTLAGIGYGYTF. The CDR3 coding sequence is TGTGCCAGCACCCTGGCGGGGATCGGCTATGGCTACACCTTC.

The chain employs TRBV12-5 and TRBJ1-4; tentatively, D is TRBD1 (5 bases). V was trimmed by 0 bases and J by 3 bases, leaving 17 bases between them. Germline CDR1 and CDR2: LGHNT and FRNRAP. The CDR3 consists of 18 residues. CDR3 sequence: CASGLVVIRGGSNEKLFF. The CDR3 region has the DNA TGTGCTAGTGGTTTGGTCGTTATTCGGGGGGGATCTAATGAAAAACTGTTTTTT.

The rearrangement joins TRBV3-1 (or the pseudogene TRBV3-2) to TRBJ2-1; D uncertain. V shed 1 base and J shed 2 bases, with 9 bases lying between them. In germline, CDR1 is LGHDT, CDR2 YNNKEL (reference sequence). The CDR3 is 15 residues long. The CDR3 nucleotides are TGTGCCAGCAGCCAAGTGGGTGTCGCCTACAATGAGCAGTTCTTC. This encodes CASSQVGVAYNEQFF.

The V gene is TRBV29-1, the J gene TRBJ1-1, with D perhaps matching TRBD1 (5 bases). CDR1 SQVTM and CDR2 ANQGSEA come from the germline V gene. Trimming took off 8 bases at V and 3 bases at J, with 19 bases between the two ends. The CDR3 consists of 14 residues. CDR3 DNA sequence: TGCAGCTCTGCCCACCGGGGGAGGGACACTGAAGCTTTCTTT. Translating gives CSSAHRGRDTEAFF.

This chain links TRBV28 with TRBJ1-1, with 9 bases that match TRBD1. V dropped 4 bases and J dropped 5; count of bases not matched to a gene: 11. CDR1 is MDHEN, CDR2 SYDVKM, per germline. CDR3 length equals 16 residues. CDR3 region: CASSSSGTGLWTEAFF. The CDR3 DNA reads TGTGCCAGCAGTTCCTCCGGGACAGGGTTGTGGACTGAAGCTTTCTTT.

The chain couples TRBV19 to TRBJ2-3; the match to TRBD1 covers 10 bases. CDR3 length equals 12 residues. Losses at the gene ends were 5 bases for V and 11 bases for J; bases not matched to a gene: 4. Germline V gene sequence: CDR1 LNHDA, CDR2 SQIVND (reference sequence). The CDR3 bases are TGTGCCAGTAGTTGGACAGGGGGGGAGCAGTATTTT. It is translated as CASSWTGGEQYF.

This clone was counted a single time. The chain recombines TRBV6-5 with TRBJ2-1; 9 bases are a match to TRBD2. Losses at the gene ends were 5 bases for V and 1 base for J; bases not matched to a gene: 3. The CDR3 has 15 residues. In germline, CDR1 is MNHEY, CDR2 SVGAGI. Here the CDR3 reads CASSHLAGSYNEQFF. Here the CDR3 DNA reads TGTGCCAGCAGTCACCTAGCGGGGTCCTACAATGAGCAGTTCTTC.

The chain is built from TRBV5-6 and TRBJ2-6; D is uncertain. CDR3 length: 17 amino acids. Per the germline V gene, CDR1 is SGHDT and CDR2 is YYEEEE. With 3 bases removed from V and 3 bases from J, the gap between germline ends came to 16 bases. This CDR3 is CASSSYGVSNGANVLTF. The CDR3 coding sequence is TGTGCCAGCAGCTCCTATGGGGTTAGTAATGGGGCCAACGTCCTGACTTTC.

This chain links TRBV5-5 with TRBJ1-1, with D possibly TRBD1 on 5 matching bases. CDR3 length equals 15 residues. Germline CDR1 reads SGHKS; CDR2 reads YYEKEE (reference sequence). Deletions cut 5 bases from V and 1 base from J, with 15 bases between. The CDR3 DNA is TGTGCCAGCAGTCTCGACCAGGGTTCGAACACTGAAGCTTTCTTT. Its translation is CASSLDQGSNTEAFF.

The chain couples TRBV7-9 to TRBJ2-1; D is ambiguous. The CDR3 runs 13 residues. Germline loops: CDR1 SEHNR, CDR2 FQNEAQ (reference sequence). Trimming removed 1 base at V and 9 bases at J, with 10 bases between. CDR3 bases: TGTGCCAGCAGCTTAGTCGAGCAAGGTGAGCAGTTCTTC. Its translation: CASSLVEQGEQFF.